This TCR beta chain was found in a study of human T cells and chemical hapten exposure. TCRdb reanalysed the RACE reads using MiXCR and keeps one entry per CDR3 protein. The table lists roughly 64,000 distinct CDR3 sequences, roughly 12% of them singletons. Per germline, CDR1 SQVTM and CDR2 ANQGSEA. V was shortened by 4 bases and J by 5 bases, with 8 bases between the two germline ends. This CDR3 region has 11 residues. Time point specified: pre-sensitization, week 0. The treatment is: therapeutic diphenylcyclopropenone sensitization with weekly scalp DPC. The V call is TRBV29-1, the J call TRBJ2-5; D call uncertain. The specimen comprised whole blood, sampled in connection with sensitization to the hapten diphenylcyclopropenone (DPC). The receptor's source is a woman aged 40-49 years with alopecia areata. Some clones in this sample may be carry-over from other donors' samples. The DNA for the CDR3 is TGCAGCGTTGGAAGGGTTGAGACCCAGTACTTC. Its translation: CSVGRVETQYF.